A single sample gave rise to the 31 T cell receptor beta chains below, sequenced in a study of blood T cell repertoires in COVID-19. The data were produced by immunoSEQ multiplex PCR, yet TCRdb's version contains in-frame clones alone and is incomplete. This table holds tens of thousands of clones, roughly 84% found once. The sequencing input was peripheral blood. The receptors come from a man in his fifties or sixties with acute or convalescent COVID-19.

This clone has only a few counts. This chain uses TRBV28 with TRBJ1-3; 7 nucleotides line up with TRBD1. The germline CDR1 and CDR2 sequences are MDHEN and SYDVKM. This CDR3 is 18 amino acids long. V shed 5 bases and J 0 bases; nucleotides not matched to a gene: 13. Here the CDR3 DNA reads TGTGCCAGCAGTCCTCGGACAGGCCGGGGCTACTCTGGAAACACCATATATTTT. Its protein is CASSPRTGRGYSGNTIYF.

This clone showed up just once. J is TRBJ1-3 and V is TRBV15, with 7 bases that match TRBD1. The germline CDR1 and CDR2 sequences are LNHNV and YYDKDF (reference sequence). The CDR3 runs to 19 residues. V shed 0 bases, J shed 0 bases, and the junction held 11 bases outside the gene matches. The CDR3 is CATSRDIPQGVTSGNTIYF. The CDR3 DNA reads TGTGCCACCAGCAGAGATATCCCCCAGGGGGTGACCTCTGGAAACACCATATATTTT.

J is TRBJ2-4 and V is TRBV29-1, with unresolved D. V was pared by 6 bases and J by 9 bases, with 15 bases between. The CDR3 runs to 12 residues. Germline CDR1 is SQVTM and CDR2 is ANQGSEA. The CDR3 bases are TGCAGCGTCGAGCCGGGTGGTGGCATTCAGTACTTC. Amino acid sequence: CSVEPGGGIQYF.

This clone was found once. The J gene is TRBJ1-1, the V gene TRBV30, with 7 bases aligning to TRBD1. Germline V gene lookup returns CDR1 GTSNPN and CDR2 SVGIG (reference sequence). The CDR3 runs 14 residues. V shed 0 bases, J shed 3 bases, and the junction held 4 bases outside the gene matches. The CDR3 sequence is CAWSVRTGDTEAFF. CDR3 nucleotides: TGTGCCTGGAGTGTGCGTACAGGGGACACTGAAGCTTTCTTT.

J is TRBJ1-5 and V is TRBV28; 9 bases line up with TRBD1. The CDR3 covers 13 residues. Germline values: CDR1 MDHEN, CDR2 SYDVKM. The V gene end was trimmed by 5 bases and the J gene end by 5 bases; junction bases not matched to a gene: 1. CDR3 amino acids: CASSGTGHQPQHF. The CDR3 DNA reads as TGTGCCAGCAGTGGGACAGGGCATCAGCCCCAGCATTTT. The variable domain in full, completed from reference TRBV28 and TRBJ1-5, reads DVKVTQSSRYLVKRTGEKVFLECVQDMDHENMFWYRQDPGLGLRLIYFSYDVKMKEKGDIPEGYSVSREKKERFSLILESASTNQTSMYLCASSGTGHQPQHFGDGTRLSIL.

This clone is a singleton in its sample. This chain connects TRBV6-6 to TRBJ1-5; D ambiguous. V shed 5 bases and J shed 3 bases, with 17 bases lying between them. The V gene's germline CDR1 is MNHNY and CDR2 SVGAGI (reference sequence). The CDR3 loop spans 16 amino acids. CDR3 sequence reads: CASSKDGLNSNQPQHF. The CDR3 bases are TGTGCCAGCAGTAAAGATGGACTGAACTCCAATCAGCCCCAGCATTTT.

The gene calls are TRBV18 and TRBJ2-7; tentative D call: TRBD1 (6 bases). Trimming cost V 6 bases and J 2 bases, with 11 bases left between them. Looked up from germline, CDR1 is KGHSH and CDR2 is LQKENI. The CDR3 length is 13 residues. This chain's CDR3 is CASSRDIAYEQYF. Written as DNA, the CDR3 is TGTGCCAGCTCTAGGGACATTGCCTACGAGCAGTACTTC. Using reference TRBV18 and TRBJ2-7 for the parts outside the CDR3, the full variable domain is NAGVMQNPRHLVRRRGQEARLRCSPMKGHSHVYWYRQLPEEGLKFMVYLQKENIIDESGMPKERFSAEFPKEGPSILRIQQVVRGDSAAYFCASSRDIAYEQYFGPGTRLTVT.

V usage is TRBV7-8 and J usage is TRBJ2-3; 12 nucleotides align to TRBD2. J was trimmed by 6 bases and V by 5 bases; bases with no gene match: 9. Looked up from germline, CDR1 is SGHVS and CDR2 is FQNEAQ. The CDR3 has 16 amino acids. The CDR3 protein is CASSPSTSGGRDTQYF. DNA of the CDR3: TGTGCCAGCAGCCCCTCAACTAGCGGGGGGCGGGATACGCAGTATTTT. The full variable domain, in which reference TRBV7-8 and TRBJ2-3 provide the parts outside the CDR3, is GAGVSQSPRYKVAKRGQDVALRCDPISGHVSLFWYQQALGQGPEFLTYFQNEAQLDKSGLPSDRFFAERPEGSVSTLKIQRTQQEDSAVYLCASSPSTSGGRDTQYFGPGTRLTVL.

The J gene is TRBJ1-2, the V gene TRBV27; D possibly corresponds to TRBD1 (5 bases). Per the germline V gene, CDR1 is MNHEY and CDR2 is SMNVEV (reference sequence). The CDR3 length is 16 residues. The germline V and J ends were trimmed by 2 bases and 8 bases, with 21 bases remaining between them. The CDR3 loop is CASSLGYRSLLRGYTF. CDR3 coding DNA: TGTGCCAGCAGTTTAGGGTACAGGTCCTTATTGAGGGGCTACACCTTC.

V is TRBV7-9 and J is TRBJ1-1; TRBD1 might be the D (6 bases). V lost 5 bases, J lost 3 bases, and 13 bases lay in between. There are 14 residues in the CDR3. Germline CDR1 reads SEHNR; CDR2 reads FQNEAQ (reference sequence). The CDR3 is CASSHREIDTEAFF. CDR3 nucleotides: TGTGCCAGCAGCCACAGGGAGATCGACACTGAAGCTTTCTTT.

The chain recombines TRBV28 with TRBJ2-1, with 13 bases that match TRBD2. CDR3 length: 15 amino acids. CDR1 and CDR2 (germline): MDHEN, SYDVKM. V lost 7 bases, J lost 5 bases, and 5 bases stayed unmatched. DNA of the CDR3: TGTGCCAGCACCACTAGCGGGAGGGCGCACAATGAGCAGTTCTTC. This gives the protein CASTTSGRAHNEQFF.

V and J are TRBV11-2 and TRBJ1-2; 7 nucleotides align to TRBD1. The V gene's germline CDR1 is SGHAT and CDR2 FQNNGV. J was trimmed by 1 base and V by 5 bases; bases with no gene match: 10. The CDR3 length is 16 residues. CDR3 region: CASSHRQGISNYGYTF. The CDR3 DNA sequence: TGTGCCAGCAGCCACCGACAGGGAATTAGTAACTATGGCTACACCTTC.

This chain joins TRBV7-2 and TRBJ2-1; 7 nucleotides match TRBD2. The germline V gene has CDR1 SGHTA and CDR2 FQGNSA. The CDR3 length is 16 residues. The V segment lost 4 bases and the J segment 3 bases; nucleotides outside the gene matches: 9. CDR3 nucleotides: TGTGCCAGCAGCTACCAACGTTCTAGCGGCTACAATGAGCAGTTCTTC. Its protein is CASSYQRSSGYNEQFF.

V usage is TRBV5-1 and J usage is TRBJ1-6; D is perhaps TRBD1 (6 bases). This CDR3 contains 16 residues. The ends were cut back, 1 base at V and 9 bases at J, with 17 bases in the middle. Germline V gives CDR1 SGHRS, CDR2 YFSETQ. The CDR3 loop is CASSLQAGVDGSPLHF. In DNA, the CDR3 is TGCGCCAGCAGCTTGCAGGCAGGGGTGGATGGTTCACCCCTCCACTTT.

The CDR3 DNA is TGTGCCAGCAGCGTAGATAGGAGCTCTGGAAACACCATATATTTT. This codes for CASSVDRSSGNTIYF. The chain uses TRBV9 and TRBJ1-3; D call uncertain. Germline lookup yields CDR1 SGDLS and CDR2 YYNGEE. The CDR3 is 15 amino acids. Trimming removed 0 bases at V and 0 bases at J, with 7 bases between. The full variable domain, completed using reference TRBV9 and TRBJ1-3, is DSGVTQTPKHLITATGQRVTLRCSPRSGDLSVYWYQQSLDQGLQFLIQYYNGEERAKGNILERFSAQQFPDLHSELNLSSLELGDSALYFCASSVDRSSGNTIYFGEGSWLTVV.

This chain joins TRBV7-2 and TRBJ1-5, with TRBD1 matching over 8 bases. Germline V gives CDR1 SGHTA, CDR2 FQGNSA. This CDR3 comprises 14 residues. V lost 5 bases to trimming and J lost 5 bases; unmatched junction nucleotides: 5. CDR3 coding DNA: TGTGCCAGCAGCCCGGACAGGGTAGATCAGCCCCAGCATTTT. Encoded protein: CASSPDRVDQPQHF.

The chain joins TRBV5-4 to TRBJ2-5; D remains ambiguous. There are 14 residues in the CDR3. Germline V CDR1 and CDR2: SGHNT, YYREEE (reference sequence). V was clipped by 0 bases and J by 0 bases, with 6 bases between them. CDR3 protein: CASSLELYQETQYF. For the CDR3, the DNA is TGTGCCAGCAGCTTGGAACTGTACCAAGAGACCCAGTACTTC.

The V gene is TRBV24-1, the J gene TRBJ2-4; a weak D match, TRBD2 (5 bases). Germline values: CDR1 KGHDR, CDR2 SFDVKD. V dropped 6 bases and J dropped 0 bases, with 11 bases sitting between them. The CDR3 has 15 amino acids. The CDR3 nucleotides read TGTGCCACCAGTTCGAGGGAACTAGCCAAAAACATTCAGTACTTC. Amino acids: CATSSRELAKNIQYF.

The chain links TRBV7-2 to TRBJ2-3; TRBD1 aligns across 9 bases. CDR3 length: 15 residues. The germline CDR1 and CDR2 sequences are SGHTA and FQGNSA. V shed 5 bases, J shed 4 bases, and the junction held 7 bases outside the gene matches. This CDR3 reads CASSPTGGAADTQYF. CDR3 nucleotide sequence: TGTGCCAGCAGCCCAACAGGGGGCGCCGCAGATACGCAGTATTTT. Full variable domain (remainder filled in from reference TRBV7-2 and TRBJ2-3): GAGVSQSPSNKVTEKGKDVELRCDPISGHTALYWYRQSLGQGLEFLIYFQGNSAPDKSGLPSDRFSAERTGGSVSTLTIQRTQQEDSAVYLCASSPTGGAADTQYFGPGTRLTVL.

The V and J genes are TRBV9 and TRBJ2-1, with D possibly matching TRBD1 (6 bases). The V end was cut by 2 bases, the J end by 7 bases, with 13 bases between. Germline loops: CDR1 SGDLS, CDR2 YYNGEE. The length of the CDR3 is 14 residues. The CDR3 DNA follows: TGTGCCAGCAGCGTCGCAGGGGTTGGGAATGAGCAGTTCTTC. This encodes CASSVAGVGNEQFF.

CDR3: CASLQDSNQPQHF. The CDR3 DNA is TGTGCCAGCCTCCAGGATAGCAATCAGCCCCAGCATTTT. The rearrangement links TRBV18 to TRBJ1-5; D is unresolved. Between the trimmed V and J ends, which lost 8 bases and 0 bases, there was a span of 8 bases. In germline, CDR1 is KGHSH, CDR2 LQKENI. The CDR3 is made up of 13 amino acids. Complete variable domain (other parts from reference TRBV18 and TRBJ1-5): NAGVMQNPRHLVRRRGQEARLRCSPMKGHSHVYWYRQLPEEGLKFMVYLQKENIIDESGMPKERFSAEFPKEGPSILRIQQVVRGDSAAYFCASLQDSNQPQHFGDGTRLSIL.

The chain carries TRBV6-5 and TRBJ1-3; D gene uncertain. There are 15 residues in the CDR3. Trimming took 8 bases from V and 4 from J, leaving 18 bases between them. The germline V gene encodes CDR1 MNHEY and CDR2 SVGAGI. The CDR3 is CASRLNTRKGNTIYF. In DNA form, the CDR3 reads TGTGCCAGCCGGTTAAATACCAGGAAAGGAAACACCATATATTTT.

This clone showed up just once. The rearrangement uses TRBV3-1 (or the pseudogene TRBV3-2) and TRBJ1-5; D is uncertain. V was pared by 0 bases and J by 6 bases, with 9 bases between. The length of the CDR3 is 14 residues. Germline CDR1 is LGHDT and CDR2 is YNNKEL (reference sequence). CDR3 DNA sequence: TGTGCCAGCAGCCAAGATGAGGAGACTCAGCCCCAGCATTTT. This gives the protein CASSQDEETQPQHF.

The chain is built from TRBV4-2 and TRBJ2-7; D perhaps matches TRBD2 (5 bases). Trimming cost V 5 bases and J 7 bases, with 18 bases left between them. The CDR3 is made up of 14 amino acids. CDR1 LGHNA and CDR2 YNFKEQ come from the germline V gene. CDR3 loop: CASSTEDRTGEQYF. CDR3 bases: TGTGCCAGCAGCACGGAGGACCGAACGGGGGAGCAGTACTTC.

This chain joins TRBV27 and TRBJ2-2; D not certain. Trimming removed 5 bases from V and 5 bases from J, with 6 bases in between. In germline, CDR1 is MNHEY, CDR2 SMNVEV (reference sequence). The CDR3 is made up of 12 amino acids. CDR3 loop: CASSPLTGELFF. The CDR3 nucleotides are TGTGCCAGCAGTCCTCTAACCGGGGAGCTGTTTTTT.

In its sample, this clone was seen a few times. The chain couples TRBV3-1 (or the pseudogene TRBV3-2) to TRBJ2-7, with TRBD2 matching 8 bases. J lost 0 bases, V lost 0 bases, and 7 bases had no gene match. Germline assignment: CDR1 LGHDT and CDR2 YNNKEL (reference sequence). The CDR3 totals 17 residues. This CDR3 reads CASSQDRRAGVSYEQYF. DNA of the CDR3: TGTGCCAGCAGCCAAGACCGGCGAGCGGGGGTCTCCTACGAGCAGTACTTC.

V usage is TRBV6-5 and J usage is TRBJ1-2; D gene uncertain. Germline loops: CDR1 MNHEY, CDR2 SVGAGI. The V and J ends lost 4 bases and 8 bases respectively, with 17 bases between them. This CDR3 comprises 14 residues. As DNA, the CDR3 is TGTGCCAGCAGTTCTATCGTCCGCGGTCTGGGCTACACCTTC. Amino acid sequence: CASSSIVRGLGYTF.

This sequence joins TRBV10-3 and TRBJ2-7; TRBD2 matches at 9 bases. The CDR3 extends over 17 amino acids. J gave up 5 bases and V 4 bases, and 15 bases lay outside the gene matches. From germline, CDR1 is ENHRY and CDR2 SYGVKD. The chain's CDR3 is CAISVPSGAGGPHEQYF. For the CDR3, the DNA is TGTGCCATCAGTGTGCCCAGTGGGGCGGGAGGGCCCCACGAGCAGTACTTC.

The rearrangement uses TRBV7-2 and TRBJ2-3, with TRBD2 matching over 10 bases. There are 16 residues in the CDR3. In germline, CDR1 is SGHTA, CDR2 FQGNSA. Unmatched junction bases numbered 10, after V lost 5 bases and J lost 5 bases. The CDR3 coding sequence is TGTGCCAGCAGCCCTGGTGGGCTAGCGGGGGAAGATACGCAGTATTTT. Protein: CASSPGGLAGEDTQYF.

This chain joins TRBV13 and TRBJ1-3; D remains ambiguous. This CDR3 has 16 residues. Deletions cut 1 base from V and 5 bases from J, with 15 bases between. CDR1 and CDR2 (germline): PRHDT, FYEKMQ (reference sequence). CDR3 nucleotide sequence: TGTGCCAGCAGCTTAGTAAGGGAGCTAGGGCGAAACACCATATATTTT. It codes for CASSLVRELGRNTIYF.

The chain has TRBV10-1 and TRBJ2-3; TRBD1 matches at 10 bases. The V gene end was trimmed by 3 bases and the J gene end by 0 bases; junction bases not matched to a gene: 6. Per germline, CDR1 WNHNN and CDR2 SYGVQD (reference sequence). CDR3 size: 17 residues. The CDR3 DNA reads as TGCGCCAGCAGTGATACGGGACAGGGGCATAGCACAGATACGCAGTATTTT. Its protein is CASSDTGQGHSTDTQYF.